These 12 T cell receptor beta chains were sequenced from one sample in a study of CD8 T cells in ankylosing spondylitis. TCRdb re-analysed the 5' RACE reads in MiXCR, keeping a single row per CDR3 protein. The profile covers 200,000 to 250,000 distinct CDR3 sequences, with approximately 7.6% appearing a single time and 4.8% taken by the ten largest. Sequencing input: blood, either unsorted or a sorted T cell fraction (not recorded which). The receptors come from a female donor with ankylosing spondylitis or in good health (not recorded which).

The V gene is TRBV10-3, the J gene TRBJ2-3; 8 bases fit TRBD2. Trimming removed 8 bases from V and 2 bases from J; junction bases left unmatched: 6. CDR1 ENHRY and CDR2 SYGVKD come from the germline V gene. The CDR3 has 14 residues. The CDR3 loop is CAIFPGGDTDTQYF. The CDR3 DNA reads as TGTGCCATCTTCCCGGGAGGGGACACAGATACGCAGTATTTT.

This clonotype has ten or more counts. V is TRBV7-3 and J is TRBJ2-2; possible D gene TRBD2, 6 bases. The length of the CDR3 is 15 residues. V lost 4 bases to trimming and J lost 4 bases, with 13 bases between them. In germline, CDR1 is SGHTA, CDR2 FQGTGA. DNA for the CDR3: TGTGCCAGCAGCTCTCCAAGCGGGCTCACCGGGGAGCTGTTTTTT. Protein product: CASSSPSGLTGELFF. The whole variable domain, remainder taken from reference TRBV7-3 and TRBJ2-2, is GAGVSQTPSNKVTEKGKYVELRCDPISGHTALYWYRQSLGQGPEFLIYFQGTGAADDSGLPNDRFFAVRPEGSVSTLKIQRTERGDSAVYLCASSSPSGLTGELFFGEGSRLTVL.

The chain is built from TRBV30 and TRBJ2-7, with TRBD2 as a possible D gene (6 bases). Trimming removed 1 base at V and 1 base at J, with 11 bases between. The CDR3 consists of 14 residues. From germline, CDR1 is GTSNPN and CDR2 SVGIG (reference sequence). The CDR3 nucleotides are TGTGCCTGGAGTGGTCTAGCGATATCCTACGAGCAGTACTTC. This codes for CAWSGLAISYEQYF.

This clonotype was seen at least ten times. The chain uses TRBV7-2 and TRBJ2-1; 8 bases agree with TRBD2. This CDR3 region has 16 residues. V trimming: 4 bases; J trimming: 6 bases; junction bases outside the gene matches: 11. Germline-derived CDR1 and CDR2 are SGHTA and FQGNSA. CDR3 region: CASSSPGGRPGNEQFF. DNA of the CDR3: TGTGCCAGCAGCTCCCCAGGCGGGAGGCCCGGCAATGAGCAGTTCTTC.

This clonotype was found a few times. V gene TRBV18 combines with J gene TRBJ2-1; D gene uncertain. Germline loops: CDR1 KGHSH, CDR2 LQKENI. This CDR3 is 15 amino acids long. Trimming left V 1 base short and J 2 bases short, with 9 bases between. CDR3 loop: CASSPQWVAYNEQFF. CDR3 nucleotide sequence: TGTGCCAGCTCACCACAGTGGGTCGCCTACAATGAGCAGTTCTTC.

This clonotype was picked up many times. The CDR3 region is CASSWGSRSEQFF. DNA of the CDR3: TGTGCCAGCAGTTGGGGGAGCAGAAGTGAGCAGTTCTTC. The V call is TRBV12-3 or TRBV12-4, the J call TRBJ2-1; D may match TRBD1 or TRBD2 (5 bases each). V was clipped by 4 bases and J by 9 bases, with 13 bases between them. The CDR3 has 13 amino acids.

This clonotype was observed at least ten times. The chain recombines TRBV30 with TRBJ2-7; weak D call: TRBD1 (5 bases). The germline V gene has CDR1 GTSNPN and CDR2 SVGIG (reference sequence). The V gene lost 5 bases and the J gene lost 2 bases, with 19 bases spanning the gap. This CDR3 spans 15 amino acids. The CDR3 loop reads CAWQRLGTGTYEQYF. The CDR3 nucleotides read TGTGCCTGGCAGAGGCTGGGAACAGGTACCTACGAGCAGTACTTC.

This clonotype has just a few counts. V and J are TRBV7-9 and TRBJ1-1, with D tentatively TRBD1 (5 bases). Trimming removed 3 bases from V and 5 bases from J, with 13 bases in between. CDR1 and CDR2 from the germline V gene are SEHNR and FQNEAQ (reference sequence). The CDR3 extends over 14 amino acids. CDR3 protein: CASSFSGVGTEAFF. CDR3 in DNA: TGTGCCAGCAGCTTCTCGGGGGTAGGAACTGAAGCTTTCTTT. Full variable domain (rest looked up from reference TRBV7-9 and TRBJ1-1): DTGVSQNPRHKITKRGQNVTFRCDPISEHNRLYWYRQTLGQGPEFLTYFQNEAQLEKSRLLSDRFSAERPKGSFSTLEIQRTEQGDSAMYLCASSFSGVGTEAFFGQGTRLTVV.

This clonotype was recorded many times. This chain joins TRBV5-5 and TRBJ2-3, with 9 bases lining up with TRBD2. Trimming at V came to 0 bases and at J to 3 bases, leaving 8 bases not matched to a gene. Germline CDR1 is SGHKS and CDR2 is YYEKEE (reference sequence). The length of the CDR3 is 17 residues. CDR3: CASSLVVAGVGTDTQYF. DNA of the CDR3: TGTGCCAGCAGCTTGGTTGTAGCGGGAGTAGGGACAGATACGCAGTATTTT.

This clonotype was seen at least ten times. The chain joins TRBV20-1 to TRBJ1-5; maybe TRBD1 (5 bases). The CDR3 runs 14 residues. The germline CDR1 and CDR2 sequences are DFQATT and SNEGSKA (reference sequence). The ends were cut back, 3 bases at V and 1 base at J, with 10 bases in the middle. The CDR3 nucleotides are TGCAGTGCTAGTGGCAGGGACAGCAATCAGCCCCAGCATTTT. Translation: CSASGRDSNQPQHF.

The V call is TRBV6-1, the J call TRBJ2-5; a possible D gene is TRBD1 (6 bases). The V end lost 7 bases, the J end lost 7 bases, and 19 bases lay between the germline ends. Germline-derived CDR1 and CDR2 are MNHNS and SASEGT. This CDR3 contains 14 residues. CDR3 protein: CASNFRGPVGTQYF. In nucleotides, the CDR3 is TGTGCCAGCAACTTCAGGGGTCCGGTGGGGACCCAGTACTTC.

This clonotype was counted ten times or more. The V and J genes are TRBV4-1 and TRBJ2-4, with 14 bases matching TRBD2. The V gene end was trimmed by 0 bases and the J gene end by 8 bases; junction bases not matched to a gene: 12. Germline V CDR1 and CDR2: MGHRA, YSYEKL. This CDR3 comprises 19 residues. CDR3 DNA: TGCGCCAGCAGCCAAGAAGAGGGGGGGACTAGCGGGAGCAGGGACATTCAGTACTTC. This encodes CASSQEEGGTSGSRDIQYF.